The present entry profiles one T cell receptor beta chain with its context. Which antigen it targets is not known. The record has no base qualities; no much larger clone is one base away. The CDR3 runs 15 residues from the cysteine to the phenylalanine. Just the 45-base CDR3 DNA is kept, in frame starting at base 1. Sequences SGHVS (CDR1) and FNYEAQ (CDR2) are obtained from the germline V gene. Trimming removed 2 bases from V and 7 bases from J; the gene matches leave 6 bases unexplained. The cohort included roughly 30 patients with locally advanced or metastatic urothelial carcinoma who were treated at Memorial Sloan Kettering on a trial protocol. Peripheral blood mononuclear cells were collected pretreatment and during treatment, at between 1 and 8 total time points per patient. The Qiagen DNeasy Blood extraction kit was used to purify genomic DNA from total PBMCs and tumor samples. PBMCs were collected pretreatment and during treatment, and were isolated and stored as previously described.

The sample is drawn from a study of PD-L1 blockade in urothelial cancer (dated by TCRdb to about 2017). Background for the entire study: Every patient began therapy at some point between 2013 and 2015 and was given atezolizumab 1,200 mg intravenously every 3 weeks. Approximately 29 patients had pretreatment blood TCR-seq, 24 had at least one posttreatment blood collection, and 24 had tumor TCR-seq. Whole exome sequencing and RNA sequencing of pretreatment tumors were performed alongside TCR sequencing in the same patients. Pretreatment tumor samples, along with matched peripheral blood collected serially before and after atezolizumab treatment, underwent TCR sequencing. About 10 patients achieved durable clinical benefit and about 22 did not. An exploratory multi-omic analysis was conducted of the somatic, immune and clinical correlates of response to PD-L1 blockade with atezolizumab in urothelial cancer. Blood samples were analyzed 3 weeks after the start of treatment (second dose) and 6 weeks after the start of treatment. Progression-free survival longer than 6 months counted as durable clinical benefit, and TCR features were additionally tested against both progression-free and overall survival. About 85% of the 29 patients were males with bladder-origin urothelial cancer, and 18 of 29 reported a prior smoking history. A median of roughly 140,000 T cells and 80,000 or so unique TCRs was obtained from blood samples, and a median clonality of approximately 0.086 was observed. An ECOG performance status of 0 or 1 was recorded for the patients, and 0 to 3 prior chemotherapy regimens had been received by the patients.

The paper as a whole reports these results and caveats: Because the sample size was small (n ≈ 30) and many of the analyses were exploratory, the results are meant to be hypothesis-generating. Among patients with durable benefit, tumor-associated TCR clones showed greater expansion in peripheral blood 3 weeks after treatment started (n ≈ 21, p = 0.022). A pretreatment peripheral blood TCR clonality below the median was linked to improved progression-free and overall survival.

Synthetic TCR analog templates were spiked into each PCR so that absolute template abundance could be estimated from read counts. The immunoSEQ assay was used to amplify TCRbeta CDR3 regions from genomic DNA with bias-controlled V and J gene primers. Rearranged TCRbeta segments were sequenced at approximately 20X coverage. On the study's bioinformatics: Clustering was used to correct sequencing errors, and CDR3s were annotated against IMGT to assign V, D and J genes. Downstream analyses used only productive TCRbeta rearrangements, leaving out any out-of-frame or stop-codon sequences. To compute clonality, Shannon entropy was normalized by the log of the number of unique productive sequences and then subtracted from one. Clones differing between time points or between blood and tumor were identified by Fisher's exact test with Benjamini-Hochberg correction at adjusted p below 0.01. This immuneACCESS table, as held by TCRdb, lists in-frame sequences with V and J called but not all clones. Of the missing ones, under half trace to an unresolved V gene in checked studies; the others have no known cause. V, J and clone size are those of that table, while D and trimming were read from the DNA. The sample includes around 41,000 clones, with 70% to 90% observed a single time. The top ten clonotypes cover approximately 14% of the sample.

The sequencing used PBMCs, collected around atezolizumab (anti-PD-L1) treatment. The rearrangement joined TRBV7-6 to TRBJ2-1; a stretch of 9 junction bases matches TRBD2. This clonotype originated in an older woman with urothelial cancer. The nucleotide sequence reads TGTGCCAGCAGCTTAAGCGGTAGCGGGAGTAATGAGCAGTTCTTC. This yields the protein CASSLSGSGSNEQFF.